The entry below gives a single T cell receptor (beta chain) sequence along with its context. Since the CDR3 does not end with the conserved phenylalanine or tryptophan, this likely comes from a read error. No DNA is shown, since the ends of the CDR3 on it are uncertain; the CDR3 is the one TCRdb lists. These data come from a study of blood T cell repertoires in COVID-19. Whole-study context: The origin of the acute and convalescent COVID-19 samples was the United States, Italy and Spain. PBMCs, B-cell-depleted T cells, or T cells provided the cDNA or gDNA that made up the material.

While infection was still active, Seattle patients were enrolled and then followed longitudinally. In the original processing: Researchers report that nucleated cell counts were estimated from reference gene primer amplification. The protocol was immunoSEQ multiplex PCR, while the TCRdb copy is restricted to in-frame clones and leaves out a portion. V and J calls and clone size are as listed in that table; D and trimming were resolved from the DNA. This table holds fewer than 200,000 clones, roughly 80% found once. The germline V gene has CDR1 SGHNT and CDR2 YYREEE (reference sequence). The CDR3 length equals 13 residues, ends included.

The rearrangement links TRBV5-4 to TRBJ2-7; the D call of TRBD2 is as the table states it, not checked on the DNA. The source of this sequence is an older woman with COVID-19, enrolled during active disease. The sample consisted of peripheral blood. The CDR3 reads CASSLRGLVSQHY.